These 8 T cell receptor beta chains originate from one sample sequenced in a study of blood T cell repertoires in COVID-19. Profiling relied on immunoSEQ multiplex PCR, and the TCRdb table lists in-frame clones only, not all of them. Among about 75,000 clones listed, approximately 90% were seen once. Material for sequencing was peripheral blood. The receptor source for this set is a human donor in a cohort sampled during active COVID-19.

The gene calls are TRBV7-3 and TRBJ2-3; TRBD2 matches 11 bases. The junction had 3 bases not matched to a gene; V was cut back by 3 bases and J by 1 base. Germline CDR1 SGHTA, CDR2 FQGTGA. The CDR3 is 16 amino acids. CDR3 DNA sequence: TGTGCCAGCAGCTTCCTAGCGGGGGGACGCACAGATACGCAGTATTTT. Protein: CASSFLAGGRTDTQYF.

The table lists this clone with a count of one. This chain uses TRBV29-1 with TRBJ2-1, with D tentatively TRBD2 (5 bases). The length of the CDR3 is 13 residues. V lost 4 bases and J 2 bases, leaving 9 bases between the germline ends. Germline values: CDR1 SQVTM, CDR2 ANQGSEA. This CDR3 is CSVGRTPYNEQFF. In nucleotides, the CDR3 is TGCAGCGTTGGACGGACTCCCTACAATGAGCAGTTCTTC.

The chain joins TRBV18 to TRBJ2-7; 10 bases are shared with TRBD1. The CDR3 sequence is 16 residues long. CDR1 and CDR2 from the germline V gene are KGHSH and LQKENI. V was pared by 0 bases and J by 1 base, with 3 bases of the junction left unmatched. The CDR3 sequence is CASSPPWTGGSYEQYF. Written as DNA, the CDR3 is TGTGCCAGCTCACCACCCTGGACAGGGGGGTCCTACGAGCAGTACTTC.

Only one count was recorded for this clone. The CDR3 protein is CASPFVARQPQHF. Written as DNA, the CDR3 is TGTGCCAGTCCGTTTGTCGCGAGGCAGCCCCAGCATTTT. The chain has TRBV27 and TRBJ1-5; no clear D gene. Trimming pared 9 bases from V and 7 bases from J, leaving 16 bases between. The germline V gene encodes CDR1 MNHEY and CDR2 SMNVEV (reference sequence). The CDR3 sequence is 13 residues long.

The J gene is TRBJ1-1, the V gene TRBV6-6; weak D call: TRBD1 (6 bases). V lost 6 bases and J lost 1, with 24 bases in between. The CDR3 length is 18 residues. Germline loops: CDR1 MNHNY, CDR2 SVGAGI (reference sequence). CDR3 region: CASSRLPGQQNENTEAFF. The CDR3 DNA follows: TGTGCCAGCAGCCGATTACCGGGACAACAGAACGAGAACACTGAAGCTTTCTTT.

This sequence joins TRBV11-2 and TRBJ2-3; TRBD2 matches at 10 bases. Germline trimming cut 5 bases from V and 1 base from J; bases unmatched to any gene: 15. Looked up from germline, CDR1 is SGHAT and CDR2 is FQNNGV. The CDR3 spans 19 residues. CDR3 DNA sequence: TGTGCCAGCAGCCCGACCCGGACTAGCGGCCTATATGGCACAGATACGCAGTATTTT. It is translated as CASSPTRTSGLYGTDTQYF.

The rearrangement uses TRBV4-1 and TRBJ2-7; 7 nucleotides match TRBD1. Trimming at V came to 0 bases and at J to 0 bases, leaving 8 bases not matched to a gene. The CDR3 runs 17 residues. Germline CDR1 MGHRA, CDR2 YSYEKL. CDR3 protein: CASSQDRFGDSSYEQYF. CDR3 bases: TGCGCCAGCAGCCAAGATCGTTTTGGGGACAGCTCCTACGAGCAGTACTTC.

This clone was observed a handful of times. CDR3 in DNA: TGTGCCAGTAGCCCGGGACAGGGGCAGTATTTT. As protein: CASSPGQGQYF. The chain combines TRBV19 with TRBJ2-3; 9 bases fit TRBD1. Per germline, CDR1 LNHDA and CDR2 SQIVND (reference sequence). This CDR3 region has 11 residues. V lost 6 bases, J lost 11 bases, and 3 bases stayed unmatched. The full variable domain, in which reference TRBV19 and TRBJ2-3 provide the parts outside the CDR3, is DGGITQSPKYLFRKEGQNVTLSCEQNLNHDAMYWYRQDPGQGLRLIYYSQIVNDFQKGDIAEGYSVSREKKESFPLTVTSAQKNPTAFYLCASSPGQGQYFGPGTRLTVL.